The following is a TCR beta chain sequence with its context. In the authors' workflow: Estimates of nucleated cell counts were drawn from the amplification of reference gene primers. Assay used: immunoSEQ multiplex PCR; TCRdb lists only in-frame clones, some missing. Clone size and the V and J calls come from that table; the DNA yielded D and trimming. The table lists 250,000 to 400,000 clones, about 91% of them singletons. The data were obtained in a study of blood T cell repertoires in COVID-19. About the study: Donors in the United States, Italy and Spain gave samples during acute or convalescent COVID-19.

This clonotype was sampled from a woman aged 25 to 39 with COVID-19, enrolled during active disease. Sequenced sample: peripheral blood.

CDR3 loop: CASSQGKGLAFF. CDR3 nucleotide sequence: TGTGCCAGCAGCCAAGGAAAGGGGTTGGCTTTCTTT. The chain combines TRBV3-1 (or the pseudogene TRBV3-2) with TRBJ1-1, with a tentative D call TRBD1 (5 bases). The CDR3 sequence is 12 residues long. Deletions cut 1 base from V and 11 bases from J, with 11 bases between. The germline V gene encodes CDR1 LGHDT and CDR2 YNNKEL (reference sequence).